These 22 T cell receptor beta chains share one sample of origin, sequenced in a study of beta chain features in type 1 diabetes. Reverse transcribing all isolated RNA meant expressed TCRB transcripts were sequenced. Method: immunoSEQ multiplex PCR; TCRdb's copy keeps in-frame clones and lacks some. Among about 900,000 clones listed, about 17% were seen once. The sequenced sample consisted of naive CD4+ T cells from blood. The receptors shown here come from a woman under 30 in good health.

This chain uses TRBV7-2 with TRBJ2-5; 7 bases are shared with TRBD2. This CDR3 contains 17 residues. Per germline, CDR1 SGHTA and CDR2 FQGNSA. Germline trimming cut 4 bases from V and 4 bases from J; bases unmatched to any gene: 15. CDR3 loop: CASSSALGGRRLETQYF. DNA for the CDR3: TGTGCCAGCAGCTCCGCTTTGGGAGGGAGGAGATTAGAGACCCAGTACTTC.

The sample holds a few counts of this clone. V and J are TRBV29-1 and TRBJ2-7; 8 bases line up with TRBD1. Losses at the gene ends were 5 bases for V and 7 bases for J; bases not matched to a gene: 16. Germline lookup yields CDR1 SQVTM and CDR2 ANQGSEA. This CDR3 region has 15 residues. CDR3 in amino acids: CSVSPTGAPLSEQYF. DNA for the CDR3: TGCAGCGTTTCTCCGACAGGGGCCCCTCTTTCGGAGCAGTACTTC.

Notes on this clone: Distinct nucleotide sequences in the sample also encode this CDR3. This sequence joins TRBV15 and TRBJ2-7; the D is unclear. The V and J ends lost 0 bases and 0 bases respectively, with 9 bases between them. From germline, CDR1 is LNHNV and CDR2 YYDKDF (reference sequence). This CDR3 contains 15 residues. This CDR3 is CATSRDPGLSYEQYF. In nucleotides, the CDR3 is TGTGCCACCAGCAGAGACCCGGGCCTCTCCTACGAGCAGTACTTC.

This clone has only a few counts. This chain uses TRBV11-2 with TRBJ1-4; 7 nucleotides match TRBD1. The junction had 8 bases not matched to a gene; V was cut back by 4 bases and J by 6 bases. Germline assignment: CDR1 SGHAT and CDR2 FQNNGV. CDR3 length equals 15 residues. The DNA of the CDR3 is TGTGCCAGCAGCTCCCGACAGGGTGGGGATGAAAAACTGTTTTTT. Its translation: CASSSRQGGDEKLFF.

The chain links TRBV7-3 to TRBJ2-6, with 7 bases aligning to TRBD1. CDR1 SGHTA and CDR2 FQGTGA come from the germline V gene. The CDR3 extends over 16 amino acids. V shed 4 bases and J 3 bases; nucleotides not matched to a gene: 6. CDR3 coding DNA: TGTGCCAGCAGCTCGACAGGGACGAGTGGGGCCAACGTCCTGACTTTC. The encoded protein is CASSSTGTSGANVLTF.

In this sample, this clone turned up a few times. V and J are TRBV2 and TRBJ2-3, with a tentative D call TRBD1 (5 bases). The CDR3 runs 14 residues. V lost 3 bases and J 1 base, leaving 8 bases between the germline ends. Germline lookup yields CDR1 SNHLY and CDR2 FYNNEI. CDR3 loop: CASSERRGTDTQYF. Here the CDR3 DNA reads TGTGCCAGCAGTGAGCGCAGGGGCACAGATACGCAGTATTTT.

This chain uses TRBV29-1 with TRBJ1-1; 8 nucleotides align to TRBD1. CDR1 is SQVTM, CDR2 ANQGSEA, per germline. CDR3 length equals 14 residues. Losses at the gene ends were 6 bases for V and 0 bases for J; bases not matched to a gene: 6. The DNA of the CDR3 is TGCAGCGTCTCCAGGACAGGGATGAACACTGAAGCTTTCTTT. Encoded protein: CSVSRTGMNTEAFF.

The chain employs TRBV2 and TRBJ2-3; 9 bases are shared with TRBD2. V lost 2 bases and J lost 2; bases outside the gene matches: 5. The CDR3 is 16 amino acids. The germline gives CDR1 SNHLY, CDR2 FYNNEI. The CDR3: CASSEWAGGDTDTQYF. CDR3 in DNA: TGTGCCAGCAGTGAATGGGCGGGAGGGGACACAGATACGCAGTATTTT.

The chain employs TRBV27 and TRBJ1-2; 9 nucleotides align to TRBD1. The CDR3 has 14 residues. V shed 4 bases and J 5 bases; nucleotides not matched to a gene: 5. The germline gives CDR1 MNHEY, CDR2 SMNVEV (reference sequence). CDR3 in amino acids: CASSSSGTGYGYTF. CDR3 nucleotide sequence: TGTGCCAGCAGTTCTTCCGGGACAGGGTATGGCTACACCTTC.

The gene calls are TRBV7-8 and TRBJ2-4; 8 bases align to TRBD2. This CDR3 has 16 amino acids. Germline values: CDR1 SGHVS, CDR2 FQNEAQ. V gave up 1 base and J gave up 0 bases; unmatched junction bases: 2. The chain's CDR3 is CASSLGGRIAKNIQYF. As DNA, the CDR3 is TGTGCCAGCAGCTTAGGCGGGAGGATAGCCAAAAACATTCAGTACTTC.

This clone was recorded a few times. The gene calls are TRBV11-2 and TRBJ2-5; D not resolved. CDR3 length equals 13 residues. V lost 5 bases and J lost 4, with 11 bases in between. CDR1 and CDR2 from the germline V gene are SGHAT and FQNNGV. This CDR3 reads CASSPWLGETQYF. The CDR3 bases are TGTGCCAGCAGCCCATGGCTGGGAGAGACCCAGTACTTC.

The chain joins TRBV7-9 to TRBJ2-3; D not certain. CDR1 is SEHNR, CDR2 FQNEAQ, per germline (reference sequence). The CDR3 spans 14 residues. Trimming left V 8 bases short and J 1 base short, with 13 bases between. The CDR3 here is CASATGIGTDTQYF. Written as DNA, the CDR3 is TGTGCCAGCGCCACCGGTATAGGCACAGATACGCAGTATTTT.

About this clone: Just one base apart from a much larger clone, this may be a read error. Other DNA sequences in this sample translate to the same CDR3. This rearrangement joins TRBV11-2 to TRBJ2-5, with D unclear. Trimming shortened V by 4 bases and J by 2 bases, and 2 bases separated the two germline ends. This CDR3 region has 11 residues. Germline V gene lookup returns CDR1 SGHAT and CDR2 FQNNGV. The CDR3 here is CASSSQETQYF. CDR3 sequence (DNA): TGTGCCAGCAGCTCTCAAGAGACCCAGTACTTC.

This chain connects TRBV7-9 to TRBJ2-3; D gene ambiguous. The V gene lost 4 bases and the J gene lost 3 bases, with 26 bases spanning the gap. There are 19 residues in the CDR3. Germline CDR1 SEHNR, CDR2 FQNEAQ (reference sequence). For the CDR3, the DNA is TGTGCCAGCAGCTCCTACGATGCGGTCTCACCGACCCGAACAGATACGCAGTATTTT. Residues: CASSSYDAVSPTRTDTQYF. The variable domain in full, with the rest retrieved from reference TRBV7-9 and TRBJ2-3, is DTGVSQNPRHKITKRGQNVTFRCDPISEHNRLYWYRQTLGQGPEFLTYFQNEAQLEKSRLLSDRFSAERPKGSFSTLEIQRTEQGDSAMYLCASSSYDAVSPTRTDTQYFGPGTRLTVL.

This clone was counted a single time. J is TRBJ1-3 and V is TRBV2, with D hard to call. The CDR3 spans 13 residues. CDR1 SNHLY and CDR2 FYNNEI come from the germline V gene. Deletions cut 7 bases from V and 0 bases from J, with 7 bases between. The chain's CDR3 is CASTVASGNTIYF. In DNA form, the CDR3 reads TGTGCCAGCACGGTAGCCTCTGGAAACACCATATATTTT.

The chain joins TRBV19 to TRBJ2-7; tentative D call: TRBD2 (5 bases). CDR3 length equals 14 residues. V was clipped by 3 bases and J by 5 bases, with 14 bases between them. Germline V gene data show CDR1 as LNHDA and CDR2 as SQIVND (reference sequence). The CDR3 region is CASSILLRAHEQYF. CDR3 nucleotides: TGTGCCAGTAGTATTCTCTTGCGGGCCCACGAGCAGTACTTC.

The V call is TRBV7-2, the J call TRBJ2-2, with 11 bases aligning to TRBD2. The CDR3 runs to 18 residues. V dropped 2 bases and J dropped 4; count of bases not matched to a gene: 9. In germline, CDR1 is SGHTA, CDR2 FQGNSA. The CDR3 region has the DNA TGTGCCAGCAGCTTATCACGTCCGGGACTAGCGGTCACCGGGGAGCTGTTTTTT. Encoded protein: CASSLSRPGLAVTGELFF.

The gene calls are TRBV2 and TRBJ2-2, with 9 bases that match TRBD2. Germline trimming cut 8 bases from V and 3 bases from J; bases unmatched to any gene: 7. This CDR3 is built from 15 residues. Looked up from germline, CDR1 is SNHLY and CDR2 is FYNNEI. CDR3 protein: CASSTSGLHTGELFF. CDR3 DNA: TGTGCCAGCTCGACTAGCGGACTTCACACCGGGGAGCTGTTTTTT.

This clone was seen a few times. The genes are TRBV9 and TRBJ2-4, with a tentative D call TRBD1 (6 bases). Per the germline V gene, CDR1 is SGDLS and CDR2 is YYNGEE. The CDR3 length is 14 residues. Trimming left V 0 bases short and J 5 bases short, with 9 bases between. CDR3: CASSVDQGQNIQYF. CDR3 DNA sequence: TGTGCCAGCAGCGTAGATCAGGGGCAAAACATTCAGTACTTC.

V usage is TRBV5-1 and J usage is TRBJ1-4; TRBD1 matches at 7 bases. The CDR3 consists of 15 residues. CDR1 SGHRS and CDR2 YFSETQ come from the germline V gene. Germline trimming cut 1 base from V and 8 bases from J; bases unmatched to any gene: 8. CDR3 loop: CASSLKTRGREKLFF. DNA for the CDR3: TGCGCCAGCAGCTTGAAAACCAGGGGGAGAGAAAAACTGTTTTTT.

The CDR3: CASSYSRTTNQPQHF. Written as DNA, the CDR3 is TGTGCCAGCAGTTACTCTCGGACCACAAATCAGCCCCAGCATTTT. This sequence joins TRBV6-5 and TRBJ1-5; D not certain. CDR1 and CDR2 (germline): MNHEY, SVGAGI. V shed 0 bases and J shed 4 bases, with 10 bases lying between them. This CDR3 region has 15 residues.

This chain links TRBV4-1 with TRBJ1-2, with D perhaps TRBD1 (5 bases). The CDR3 loop spans 14 amino acids. The V gene lost 2 bases and the J gene lost 4 bases, with 11 bases spanning the gap. In germline, CDR1 is MGHRA, CDR2 YSYEKL. DNA for the CDR3: TGCGCCAGCAGCCAACCAGGGTCCGGCTATGGCTACACCTTC. As protein: CASSQPGSGYGYTF.